This T cell receptor beta chain was recorded in a study of shared clonotypes between healthy human individuals. Study results and limitations: Clonotypes not shared had lower generation probabilities than those common to all four donors. Sampling used blood alone; tissue repertoires probably differ.

Over several immunoSEQ plates, each subset's genomic DNA was distributed in even portions. The assay was immunoSEQ multiplex PCR, and TCRdb's table has in-frame clones only and misses some. The sample has about 750,000 clones, about 91% seen once. The CDR3 consists of 15 residues. The junction had 2 bases not matched to a gene; V was cut back by 0 bases and J by 2 bases. The germline CDR1 and CDR2 sequences are LGHNA and YSLEER. On this clone: Its specificity is not known.

Naive CD8 isolation took CD45RO-negative cells positively selected for CCR7 and excluded terminally differentiated effector memory CD45RA+ cells. The TCR originated in a man aged 30-40 years in good health. V is TRBV4-3 and J is TRBJ2-5; 8 bases match TRBD1. Sequencing used naive CD8+ T cells sorted from blood. CDR3 DNA: TGCGCCAGCAGCCAAGAGACAGGGGTGCAAGAGACCCAGTACTTC. It specifies CASSQETGVQETQYF.